Shown below are 9 T cell receptor beta chains from a single sample sequenced in a study of vaccination effects on CD4 cells after COVID-19 (dated by TCRdb to the early 2020s). The library came from the immunoSEQ multiplex PCR assay. TCRdb took over this immuneACCESS table, retaining in-frame rearrangements with V and J assigned. Such tables are incomplete; in checked studies, under half of the missing clones stem from an unresolved V gene, and the remainder is unexplained. Here the sample has tens of thousands of clones; around 79% occur a single time. The leading ten clones occupy just under 3% of the sample. To identify antigen-specific CD4+ T cell clonotypes by their expansion, the ViraFEST assay first stimulated PBMC with viral peptide pools and then applied TCR sequencing. After around 10 days of culture, CD4+ T cells were isolated with the EasySep CD4+ T cell isolation kit. Negative nucleocapsid antibody results before and after vaccination confirmed that the healthy vaccine recipients had no prior SARS-CoV-2 infection.

What these receptors recognize is not known. The sample here was CD4+ T cells from PBMCs cultured with HCoV-NL63 spike peptides, taken before COVID-19 vaccination. The label giving this sample's cell subset or site can be read as: HCoV-NL63 spike overlapping peptide pool stimulation. The receptors derive from a human donor who received a COVID-19 vaccine.

The V call is TRBV20-1, the J call TRBJ1-1; no reliable D call. Germline CDR1 DFQATT, CDR2 SNEGSKA (reference sequence). The CDR3 is made up of 11 amino acids. Trimming left V 3 bases short and J 6 bases short, with 8 bases between. The CDR3 protein is CSASRIPEAFF. In DNA form, the CDR3 reads TGCAGTGCTAGTCGGATCCCTGAAGCTTTCTTT.

In its sample, this clone was seen once. The chain recombines TRBV6-1 with TRBJ1-2; D is perhaps TRBD1 (5 bases). In germline, CDR1 is MNHNS, CDR2 SASEGT. This CDR3 has 15 residues. Trimming took 3 bases from V and 4 from J, leaving 15 bases between them. CDR3 DNA sequence: TGTGCCAGCAGTGAGCTTGCGGGGCTTATCTATGGCTACACCTTC. Residues: CASSELAGLIYGYTF.

This clone came up a few times. This chain uses TRBV18 with TRBJ2-7; no firm D call. This CDR3 comprises 14 residues. The germline V gene encodes CDR1 KGHSH and CDR2 LQKENI. V shed 3 bases and J shed 3 bases, with 12 bases lying between them. The CDR3 DNA reads as TGTGCCAGCTCACCCACTGGGGTTGTCTACGAGCAGTACGTC. This encodes CASSPTGVVYEQYV.

The chain joins TRBV15 to TRBJ2-7; tentatively, D is TRBD1 (5 bases). Germline V CDR1 and CDR2: LNHNV, YYDKDF (reference sequence). Deletions cut 0 bases from V and 1 base from J, with 7 bases between. CDR3 length equals 14 residues. The CDR3 nucleotides are TGTGCCACCAGCAGAGACAGGGTGTCCTACGAGCAGTACGTC. It yields the protein CATSRDRVSYEQYV.

This clone appeared once. The chain uses TRBV10-3 and TRBJ2-2; possibly TRBD1 for D (5 bases). V lost 7 bases, J lost 7 bases, and 10 bases lay in between. Germline V CDR1 and CDR2: ENHRY, SYGVKD. The CDR3 contains 12 residues. CDR3 sequence reads: CAITRAGGELFF. CDR3 DNA sequence: TGTGCCATCACCAGGGCCGGCGGGGAGCTGTTTTTT.

The chain combines TRBV3-1 (or the pseudogene TRBV3-2) with TRBJ1-3; maybe TRBD1 (5 bases). Trimming removed 6 bases from V and 0 bases from J, with 12 bases in between. Germline loops: CDR1 LGHDT, CDR2 YNNKEL (reference sequence). The CDR3 sequence is 15 residues long. In nucleotides, the CDR3 is TGTGCCAGCAGTCAGGGACCGCTCTCTGGAAACACCATATATTTT. Protein: CASSQGPLSGNTIYF.

This chain uses TRBV7-2 with TRBJ2-3, with D uncertain. Trimming pared 3 bases from V and 3 bases from J, leaving 4 bases between. The CDR3 totals 12 residues. Germline CDR1 reads SGHTA; CDR2 reads FQGNSA. The CDR3 sequence: CASSFYTDTQYF. The CDR3 DNA is TGTGCCAGCAGCTTTTATACAGATACGCAGTATTTT.

The genes are TRBV20-1 and TRBJ2-5; D gene unclear. Trimming cost V 0 bases and J 4 bases, with 3 bases left between them. The CDR3 runs to 11 residues. From germline, CDR1 is DFQATT and CDR2 SNEGSKA (reference sequence). The CDR3 region is CSARELETQYF. The CDR3 DNA follows: TGCAGTGCTAGAGAGTTAGAGACCCAGTACTTC.

The V call is TRBV15, the J call TRBJ2-1; 7 bases are a match to TRBD1. Germline CDR1 LNHNV, CDR2 YYDKDF (reference sequence). This CDR3 has 15 amino acids. After removal of 5 bases from V and 3 bases from J, the junction contained 7 bases not matched to a gene. The CDR3, as DNA: TGTGCCACCAGCCCTGGGACAGACGACTACAATGAGCAGTTCTTC. Its protein product is CATSPGTDDYNEQFF.